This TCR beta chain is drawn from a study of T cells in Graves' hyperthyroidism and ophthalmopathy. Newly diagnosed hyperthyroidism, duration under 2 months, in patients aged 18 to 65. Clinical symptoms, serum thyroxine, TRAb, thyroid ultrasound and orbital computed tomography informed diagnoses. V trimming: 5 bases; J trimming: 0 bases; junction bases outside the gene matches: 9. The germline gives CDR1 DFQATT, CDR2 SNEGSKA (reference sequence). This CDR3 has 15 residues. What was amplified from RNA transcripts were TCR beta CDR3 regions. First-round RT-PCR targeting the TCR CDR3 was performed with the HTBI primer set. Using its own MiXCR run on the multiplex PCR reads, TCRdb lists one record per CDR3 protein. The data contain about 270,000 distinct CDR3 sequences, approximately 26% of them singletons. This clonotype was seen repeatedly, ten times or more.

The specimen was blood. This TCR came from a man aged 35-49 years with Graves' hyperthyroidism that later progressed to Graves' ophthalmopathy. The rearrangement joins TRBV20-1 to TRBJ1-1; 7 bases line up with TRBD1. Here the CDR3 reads CSASPTTGLNTEAFF. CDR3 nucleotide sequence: TGCAGTGCTTCCCCCACGACAGGGTTGAACACTGAAGCTTTCTTT.